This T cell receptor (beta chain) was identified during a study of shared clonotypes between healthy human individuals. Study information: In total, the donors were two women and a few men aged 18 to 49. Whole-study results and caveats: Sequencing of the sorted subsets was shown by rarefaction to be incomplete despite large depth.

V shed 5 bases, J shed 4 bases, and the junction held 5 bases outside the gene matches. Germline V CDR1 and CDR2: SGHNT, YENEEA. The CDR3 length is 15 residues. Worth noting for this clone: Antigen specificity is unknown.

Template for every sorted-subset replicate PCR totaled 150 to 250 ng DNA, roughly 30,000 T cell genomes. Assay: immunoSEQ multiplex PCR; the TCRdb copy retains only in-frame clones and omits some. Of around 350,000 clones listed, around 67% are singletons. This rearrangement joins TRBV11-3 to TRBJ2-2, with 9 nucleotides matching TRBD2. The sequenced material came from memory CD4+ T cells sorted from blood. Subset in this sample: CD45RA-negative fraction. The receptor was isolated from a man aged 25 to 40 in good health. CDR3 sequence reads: CASSPRTSATGELFF. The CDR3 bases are TGTGCCAGCAGCCCAAGGACTAGCGCCACCGGGGAGCTGTTTTTT.